This T cell receptor (beta chain) was sequenced during a study of graft-versus-host responses after intestinal transplantation. Looking at the study overall: For around 3 years after anti-thymocyte globulin induction, all recipients took tacrolimus and steroids. Study-wide results and limits: Recipient bone marrow held GvH clones, some seen earlier in ileum or blood. There was an association between peak levels of circulating GvH clones and early post-transplant HvG declines.

The data were produced by immunoSEQ multiplex PCR, yet TCRdb's version contains in-frame clones alone and is incomplete. The sample shows about 60,000 clones, approximately 91% of them seen only once. Lamina propria and intraepithelial lymphocytes were released by processing graft tissue. About this clone: The antigen remains undetermined.

V lost 3 bases and J 0 bases, leaving 8 bases between the germline ends. The CDR3 has 14 residues. Germline V gene data show CDR1 as SGHAT and CDR2 as FQNNGV. The rearrangement links TRBV11-2 to TRBJ1-2; D is uncertain. Sequences were derived from ileum tissue, sampled about 350 days after transplant. The clonotype was recovered from a human patient who received an intestinal transplant, so some T cells may come from the graft donor. The CDR3: CASSFGRSNYGYTF. As DNA, the CDR3 is TGTGCCAGCAGCTTCGGGAGATCTAACTATGGCTACACCTTC.